The T cell receptor (beta chain) described here comes from a study of cytomegalovirus exposure and HLA in healthy donors. Study results and limitations: Overall, some 160 TCR beta chains were annotated as cytomegalovirus-associated.

The PCR employed 60 Vbeta primers together with 13 Jbeta primers. The protocol was immunoSEQ multiplex PCR, while the TCRdb copy is restricted to in-frame clones and leaves out a portion. The sample consists of tens of thousands of clones, around three fifths of them appearing once. Trimming at V came to 0 bases and at J to 5 bases, leaving 8 bases not matched to a gene. Per germline, CDR1 SGHRS and CDR2 YFSETQ. The CDR3 has 17 residues. A few counts support this clone. Its antigen is unidentified. The specimen was PBMCs. The chain joins TRBV5-1 to TRBJ2-5, with 12 bases lining up with TRBD2. The receptor comes from a woman aged 40 to 49 in good health and CMV-seropositive. The CDR3: CASSLGLAGGPEETQYF. The CDR3 region has the DNA TGCGCCAGCAGCTTGGGGCTAGCGGGAGGGCCGGAGGAGACCCAGTACTTC. Variable domain in full (rest from reference TRBV5-1 and TRBJ2-5): KAGVTQTPRYLIKTRGQQVTLSCSPISGHRSVSWYQQTPGQGLQFLFEYFSETQRNKGNFPGRFSGRQFSNSRSEMNVSTLELGDSALYLCASSLGLAGGPEETQYFGPGTRLLVL.